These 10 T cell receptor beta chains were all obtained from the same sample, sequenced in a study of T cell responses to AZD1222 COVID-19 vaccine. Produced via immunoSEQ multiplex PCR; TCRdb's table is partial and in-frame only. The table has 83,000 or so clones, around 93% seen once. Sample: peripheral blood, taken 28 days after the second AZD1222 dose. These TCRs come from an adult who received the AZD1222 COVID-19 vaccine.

The CDR3 nucleotides are TGTGCTAGCACCGCTTCGGGACAGGGTTCCTATGGCTACACCTTC. Protein product: CASTASGQGSYGYTF. The rearrangement links TRBV12-5 to TRBJ1-2, with 9 nucleotides matching TRBD1. Germline CDR1 LGHNT, CDR2 FRNRAP. Unmatched junction bases numbered 12, after V lost 9 bases and J lost 4 bases. The CDR3 is made up of 15 amino acids. The full variable domain, rest sourced from reference TRBV12-5 and TRBJ1-2, is DARVTQTPRHKVTEMGQEVTMRCQPILGHNTVFWYRQTMMQGLELLAYFRNRAPLDDSGMPKDRFSAEMPDATLATLKIQPSEPRDSAVYFCASTASGQGSYGYTFGSGTRLTVV.

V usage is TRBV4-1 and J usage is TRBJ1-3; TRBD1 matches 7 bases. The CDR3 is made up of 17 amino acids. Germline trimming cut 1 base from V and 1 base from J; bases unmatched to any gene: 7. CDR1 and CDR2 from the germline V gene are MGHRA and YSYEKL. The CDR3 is CASSQGGTALSGNTIYF. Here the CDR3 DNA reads TGCGCCAGCAGCCAAGGGGGGACAGCTCTTTCTGGAAACACCATATATTTT.

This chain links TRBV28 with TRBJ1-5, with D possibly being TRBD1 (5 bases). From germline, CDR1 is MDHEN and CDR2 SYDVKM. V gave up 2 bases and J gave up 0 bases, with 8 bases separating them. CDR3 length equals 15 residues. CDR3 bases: TGTGCCAGCAGTTTAGGGGGAGCTAGCAATCAGCCCCAGCATTTT. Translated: CASSLGGASNQPQHF.

In DNA form, the CDR3 reads TGTGCCAGCAGAAGGGGGCCTGGAAACACCATATATTTT. Residues: CASRRGPGNTIYF. This rearrangement joins TRBV28 to TRBJ1-3, with TRBD1 matching 7 bases. Trimming removed 6 bases from V and 2 bases from J; junction bases left unmatched: 1. CDR3 length: 13 amino acids. CDR1 and CDR2 from the germline V gene are MDHEN and SYDVKM.

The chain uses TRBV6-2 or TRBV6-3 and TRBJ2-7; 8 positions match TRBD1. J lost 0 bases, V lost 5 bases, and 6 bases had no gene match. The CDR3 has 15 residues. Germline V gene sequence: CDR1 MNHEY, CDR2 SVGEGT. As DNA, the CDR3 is TGTGCCAGCAGTCTCGGACAGGGCCTCTCCTACGAGCAGTACTTC. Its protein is CASSLGQGLSYEQYF.

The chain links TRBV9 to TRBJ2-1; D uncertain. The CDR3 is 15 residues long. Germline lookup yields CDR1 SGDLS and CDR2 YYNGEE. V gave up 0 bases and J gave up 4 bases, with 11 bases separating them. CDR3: CASSVGSGKYNEQFF. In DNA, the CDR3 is TGTGCCAGCAGCGTAGGTAGTGGGAAATACAATGAGCAGTTCTTC.

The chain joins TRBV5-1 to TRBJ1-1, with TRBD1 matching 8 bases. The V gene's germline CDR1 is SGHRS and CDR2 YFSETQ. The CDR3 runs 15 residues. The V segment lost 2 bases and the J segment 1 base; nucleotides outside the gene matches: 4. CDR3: CASSFQGATNTEAFF. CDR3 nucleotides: TGCGCCAGCAGCTTCCAGGGGGCAACGAACACTGAAGCTTTCTTT.

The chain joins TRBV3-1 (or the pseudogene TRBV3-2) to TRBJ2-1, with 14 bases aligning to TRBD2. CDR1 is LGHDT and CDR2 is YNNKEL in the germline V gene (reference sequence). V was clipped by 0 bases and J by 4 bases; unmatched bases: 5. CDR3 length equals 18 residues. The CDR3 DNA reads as TGTGCCAGCAGCCAAGATTTCGGACTAGCGGGGGGTTACAATGAGCAGTTCTTC. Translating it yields CASSQDFGLAGGYNEQFF.

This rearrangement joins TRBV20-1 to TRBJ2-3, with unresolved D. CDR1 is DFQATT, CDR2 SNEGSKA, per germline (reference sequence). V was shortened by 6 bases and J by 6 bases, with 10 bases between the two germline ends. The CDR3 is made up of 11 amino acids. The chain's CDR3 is CSALPSDTQYF. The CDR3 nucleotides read TGCAGTGCCCTCCCCTCGGATACGCAGTATTTT.

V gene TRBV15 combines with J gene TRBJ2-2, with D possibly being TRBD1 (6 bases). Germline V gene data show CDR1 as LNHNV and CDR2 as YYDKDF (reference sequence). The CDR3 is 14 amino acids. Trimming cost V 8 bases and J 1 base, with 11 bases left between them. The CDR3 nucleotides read TGTGCCACCTCAGGGGATTTGAACACCGGGGAGCTGTTTTTT. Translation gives CATSGDLNTGELFF.